One sample yielded the 9 T cell receptor beta chains listed below, sequenced in a study of high-grade serous ovarian cancer treatment subgroups. The data were produced by immunoSEQ multiplex PCR, yet TCRdb's version contains in-frame clones alone and is incomplete. The table shows approximately 17,000 clones, with almost 75% occurring only once. Tumor samples were obtained before definitive surgery or chemotherapy. Input material: tumor tissue. The source of these receptors is a human donor with high-grade serous ovarian cancer.

The table lists this clone with a few counts. In DNA form, the CDR3 reads TGTGCCAGCACCGAATCCGGCGGGGTAGGACAGCCCCAGCATTTT. Translation: CASTESGGVGQPQHF. The chain couples TRBV7-8 to TRBJ1-5; D gene ambiguous. Germline V CDR1 and CDR2: SGHVS, FQNEAQ. The CDR3 contains 15 residues. The germline V and J ends were trimmed by 7 bases and 7 bases, with 20 bases remaining between them. Supplemented by reference TRBV7-8 and TRBJ1-5, the full variable domain reads GAGVSQSPRYKVAKRGQDVALRCDPISGHVSLFWYQQALGQGPEFLTYFQNEAQLDKSGLPSDRFFAERPEGSVSTLKIQRTQQEDSAVYLCASTESGGVGQPQHFGDGTRLSIL.

The V gene is TRBV6-1, the J gene TRBJ2-7, with 9 bases lining up with TRBD2. CDR1 and CDR2 from the germline V gene are MNHNS and SASEGT. V shed 0 bases, J shed 4 bases, and the junction held 7 bases outside the gene matches. This CDR3 comprises 16 residues. CDR3 DNA sequence: TGTGCCAGCAGTGAAGCTGGGCGGGGGGGCGAGTACGAGCAGTACTTC. Its protein is CASSEAGRGGEYEQYF.

The gene calls are TRBV7-3 and TRBJ1-5; the D is unclear. V was shortened by 5 bases and J by 5 bases, with 10 bases between the two germline ends. Germline V gives CDR1 SGHTA, CDR2 FQGTGA. This CDR3 contains 13 residues. DNA for the CDR3: TGTGCCAGCAGCCCAGACGGTTATCAGCCCCAGCATTTT. This gives the protein CASSPDGYQPQHF.

With respect to this clone: A read error may produce the germline difference seen at one junction end. V and J are TRBV7-2 and TRBJ1-3; no clear D. Looked up from germline, CDR1 is SGHTA and CDR2 is FQGNSA. The CDR3 covers 15 residues. The CDR3 DNA reads TGCGCCAGCAGCCAAGGAGTGAGCTGGGAAAACACCATATATTTT. It translates to CASSQGVSWENTIYF.

The chain recombines TRBV13 with TRBJ2-3; no clear D. V was shortened by 0 bases and J by 2 bases, with 6 bases between the two germline ends. CDR3 size: 14 residues. Germline V CDR1 and CDR2: PRHDT, FYEKMQ (reference sequence). The CDR3 sequence: CASSLGLDTDTQYF. In nucleotides, the CDR3 is TGTGCCAGCAGCTTAGGTCTCGACACAGATACGCAGTATTTT.

The chain joins TRBV19 to TRBJ1-3; TRBD1 might be the D (5 bases). The V end was cut by 4 bases, the J end by 2 bases, with 9 bases between. CDR3 length: 14 amino acids. Germline values: CDR1 LNHDA, CDR2 SQIVND (reference sequence). This CDR3 reads CASSRRDAGNTIYF. CDR3 DNA sequence: TGTGCCAGTAGTAGAAGGGACGCTGGAAACACCATATATTTT.

This clone was picked up a small number of times. The chain combines TRBV7-9 with TRBJ2-2; 10 bases are a match to TRBD1. V shed 3 bases, J shed 6 bases, and the junction held 10 bases outside the gene matches. The CDR3 runs 17 residues. Germline V CDR1 and CDR2: SEHNR, FQNEAQ (reference sequence). CDR3 sequence (DNA): TGTGCCAGCAGCTTGTTCGGGACAGGGGTTAGCCCCGGGGAGCTGTTTTTT. It translates to CASSLFGTGVSPGELFF.

The CDR3 coding sequence is TGTGCCAGCAGCTTAGGCCCTGGGACTAACTATGGCTACACCTTC. Translated, it gives CASSLGPGTNYGYTF. This chain joins TRBV7-9 and TRBJ1-2; D remains ambiguous. Germline lookup yields CDR1 SEHNR and CDR2 FQNEAQ (reference sequence). V lost 1 base and J lost 0, with 9 bases in between. This CDR3 is built from 15 residues.

The gene calls are TRBV7-8 and TRBJ2-2; the D gene is possibly TRBD1 (6 bases). Germline-derived CDR1 and CDR2 are SGHVS and FQNEAQ. The germline V and J ends were trimmed by 4 bases and 6 bases, with 18 bases remaining between them. The CDR3 length is 16 residues. The CDR3 bases are TGTGCCAGCAGCTCTCCACAGGGCAGCCGACCCGGGGAGCTGTTTTTT. It is translated as CASSSPQGSRPGELFF.